This T cell receptor (beta chain) was documented in a study (dated by TCRdb to between 2014 and 2016). Turning to the overall study: Whether tumor-infiltrating Tregs in breast cancer are recruited from blood Tregs or converted in situ from other CD4+ T cell subsets was tested. Paper-wide results and their limitations: The greatest overlap of tumor-infiltrating Treg TCR alpha and beta sequences was observed with tumor naive CD4+ T cells, followed by blood naive CD4+ T cells. In terms of TCR gene usage, tumor memory CD4+ T cells clustered together with blood and lymph node memory CD4+ cells, as well as with lymph node naive CD4+ cells. The larger-cohort validation was restricted to a single TCR beta V-J rearrangement rather than whole repertoires.

By share, this clonotype ranks as medium-sized (0.01 to 0.1%). Its target antigen remains unknown. No quality values exist for individual bases; no much larger clone is one base distant. V is trimmed back by 4 bases and J by 12 bases, and the junction contains 8 bases that no gene match accounts for. From a lookup of the germline V gene, CDR1 and CDR2 are SGDLS and YYNGEE. The CDR3 holds 14 amino acids from the cysteine to the phenylalanine. Left in the record is the CDR3 DNA by itself, 42 bases read in frame from the first base. Cells that were CD4+CD25+CD127-/low were the ones isolated as Tregs. Tregs, naive and memory CD4+ T cells from tumor, blood and ipsilateral draining lymph nodes of a handful of breast cancer patients underwent full-length TCR alpha and beta sequencing. Ficoll density gradient centrifugation was used to isolate mononuclear cells from either lymph nodes or 45 to 65 ml of peripheral blood. FACS confirmed that the sorted cell populations were more than 90% pure.

Full-length TCR variable regions were amplified by 5' RACE PCR with constant-region reverse primers, and semi-nested PCR with Nested Universal Primer A was subsequently performed. The ReliaPrep RNA Cell Miniprep System was used to extract total RNA, which was then reverse transcribed into 5'RACE-ready cDNA with the SMARTer RACE 5'/3' Kit. Multiplex adaptors were used to barcode full-length TCR alpha and beta libraries, and the barcoded libraries were sequenced on an Illumina MiSeq. In the source study's methods: For each of nine subset-tissue groups, sequencing data from the five patients were combined, and the groups were compared by unsupervised clustering of TCR gene usage. The Morisita-Horn index was used to calculate repertoire similarity, with shared sequences weighted by how much each contributed to each repertoire. The public reads were run again by TCRdb, first through fastp at Q25 and then through MiXCR, and only productive beta chains were kept. Under each unique CDR3 protein, matching rows form one entry showing the most common genes and DNA. These V and J calls derive from TCRdb rather than the authors' analysis. This sample comprises approximately 10,000 distinct CDR3 sequences, less than 30% of them detected only once. Clones ranked in the top ten supply about 3.2% of the sample.

The chain is assembled from TRBV9 and TRBJ2-1, with TRBD1 identical over 12 junction bases. Material: Tregs sorted from blood. This receptor was identified in a female donor with breast cancer. The CDR3 loop reads CASSSGQGAVGQFF. The base sequence is TGTGCCAGCAGCTCGGGACAGGGGGCGGTAGGGCAGTTCTTC.